This is a list of T cell receptor beta chains from one sample in a study of blood T cells in healthy people across ages. TCRdb re-analysed the 5' RACE reads in MiXCR, keeping a single row per CDR3 protein. Of approximately 700,000 distinct CDR3 sequences listed, about 34% were seen once; the top ten hold roughly 14%. Sequencing was done on a sample of blood. Every receptor here comes from a woman older than 75 in good health. Each CDR3 is given with its conserved first and last residue. A D gene is named only where the DNA matches it firmly. The size of a clone is reported for some rows only, either as once, few or many, or as a class for expanded clones.

j_call clone_size v_call d_call cdr3_nt cdr3_aa
TRBJ1-1 few TRBV3-1 - TGTGCCAGCGACCAAAGGGGGGGCCGGACTGAAGCTTTCTTT CASDQRGGRTEAFF
TRBJ2-7 many TRBV5-1 TRBD2 TGCGCCAGCAGCTTAGCGGGGGGGCCTGGAGAGCAGTACTTC CASSLAGGPGEQYF
TRBJ2-1 many TRBV6-1 - TGTGCCAGCAGTGAAGGGACTAGTCCAGGGGTTGGGCAGTTCTTC CASSEGTSPGVGQFF
TRBJ2-3 - TRBV3-1 - TGTGCCAGCAGCCGATCCTTAACAGATACGCAGTATTTT CASSRSLTDTQYF
TRBJ1-1 - TRBV18 TRBD1 TGTGCCAGCTCACCACTAGGGACAGACACTGAAGCTTTCTTT CASSPLGTDTEAFF
TRBJ2-1 many TRBV10-3 TRBD1 TGTGCCATCAGTGAGTCGAGGACAGGGGGCAATGAGCAGTTCTTC CAISESRTGGNEQFF
TRBJ2-1 many TRBV5-5 - TGTGCCAGCAGCTTTGACCGGTTGATAAATGAGCAGTTCTTC CASSFDRLINEQFF
TRBJ2-1 many TRBV5-4 - TGTGCCAGCAGCGCGCTAGACTACAACAATGAGCAGTTCTTC CASSALDYNNEQFF
TRBJ2-1 - TRBV4-2 - TGTGCCGGCAGTCAAGGGGGGGGGCCCAATGAGCAGTTCTTC CAGSQGGGPNEQFF
TRBJ2-1 many TRBV7-2 - TGTGCCAGCAGCCTCCTTGTCGGGCAGTTCTTC CASSLLVGQFF
TRBJ2-5 - TRBV13 TRBD1 TGTGCCAGCAGCTCGCGGACAGGGTATGAAGAGACCCAGTACTTC CASSSRTGYEETQYF
TRBJ2-7 - TRBV12-3/TRBV12-4 - TGTGCCAGCAGTTTAAACAGAAACTACGAGCAGTACTTC CASSLNRNYEQYF
TRBJ1-5 - TRBV2 - TGTGCCAGCGGGATGGAGGGGAGCAATCAGCCCCAGCATTTT CASGMEGSNQPQHF
TRBJ1-6 - TRBV10-3 - TGTGCCATCAGTGAGAGGACAGATAATTCACCCCTCCACTTT CAISERTDNSPLHF
TRBJ1-6 few TRBV3-1 - TGTGCCAGCAGCCAAGATCGACTAGGGAAGAGCCTCCGACCCCTCCACTTT CASSQDRLGKSLRPLHF
TRBJ1-4 few TRBV27 - TGTGCCAGCAGCCGGGGCAGCGGTACTGAAAAACTGTTTTTT CASSRGSGTEKLFF
TRBJ2-5 - TRBV3-1 - TGTGCCAGCAGCCAAGACGCTAGAACGGGTGGTGAGCAGTACTTC CASSQDARTGGEQYF
TRBJ1-5 many TRBV12-3/TRBV12-4 - TGTGCCAGCAGACCAGACAGGTATCAGCCCCAGCATTTT CASRPDRYQPQHF
TRBJ2-3 many TRBV6-6 TRBD2 TGTGCCAGCAGTGCCTTGGGACTAGCGGGGGGGAGTACGCAGTATTTT CASSALGLAGGSTQYF
TRBJ2-3 many TRBV30 - TGTGCCTGGAGTGTCCAGGGTGGAGATACGCAGTATTTT CAWSVQGGDTQYF
TRBJ1-1 few TRBV18 - TGTGCCAGCTCCGGGTCGGCACTCGGGGCTTTCTTT CASSGSALGAFF
TRBJ1-5 many TRBV6-1 - TGTGCCAGCAGTGCGAACCCGCTCGGAGGGCAGCCCCAGCATTTT CASSANPLGGQPQHF
TRBJ2-3 many TRBV5-1 - TGCGCCAGCAGAGAGTCGGGCACTAGCACAGATACGCAGTATTTT CASRESGTSTDTQYF
TRBJ2-1 - TRBV3-1 - TGTGCCAGCAGCCAAGGGTGGGCAGGGGTGGGTGTGAGGAATGAGCAGTTCTTC CASSQGWAGVGVRNEQFF
TRBJ1-5 - TRBV20-1 - TGCAGTGCCCACGGGGTGGCTCATCAGCCCCAGCATTTT CSAHGVAHQPQHF
TRBJ2-3 - TRBV20-1 TRBD2 TGCAGTGCTAGGGTGCTAGCGGATCCCACAGATACGCAGTATTTT CSARVLADPTDTQYF
TRBJ2-7 many TRBV5-1 TRBD1 TGCGCCAGCAGCGGACAGGGGGGTTCCTACGAGCAGTACTTC CASSGQGGSYEQYF
TRBJ1-2 many TRBV30 - TGTGCCTGGAGCGCCGGGTGGGGTGTCTCGGATGGCTACACCTTC CAWSAGWGVSDGYTF
TRBJ2-4 - TRBV30 - TGTGCCTGGACGGCGGGAACACGACTAGCCAAAAACATTCAGTACTTC CAWTAGTRLAKNIQYF
TRBJ2-3 many TRBV6-5 - TGTGCCAGCAGTTACGCTCTGCGGGCGGCTGTTAGCACAGATACGCAGTATTTT CASSYALRAAVSTDTQYF
TRBJ1-4 many TRBV29-1 TRBD1 TGCAGCGCAACAGGGGTCCCTAATGAAAAACTGTTTTTT CSATGVPNEKLFF
TRBJ1-5 many TRBV18 TRBD1 TGTGCCAGCTCACCGACAGGGGGAGGACAGCCCCAGCATTTT CASSPTGGGQPQHF
TRBJ2-1 many TRBV30 - TGTGCCTGGAGTGTAGACCGTGTGTCGAATGAGCAGTTCTTC CAWSVDRVSNEQFF
TRBJ1-6 many TRBV7-9 - TGTGCCAGCAGCTTGGACTCAGAGAATTCACCCCTCCACTTT CASSLDSENSPLHF
TRBJ2-5 many TRBV11-2 TRBD2 TGTGCCAGCAGTTTAGCGGGGGGTAACCAAGAGACCCAGTACTTC CASSLAGGNQETQYF
TRBJ1-1 few TRBV20-1 - TGCAGTGCTAGAGATCCCGCGGGGGGCACTGAAGCTTTCTTT CSARDPAGGTEAFF
TRBJ2-5 - TRBV11-2 TRBD1 TGTGCCAGCAGCTTAGAAGGGACAGGCTACAATGAGCAGTACTTC CASSLEGTGYNEQYF
TRBJ2-5 - TRBV3-1 - TGTGCCAGCAGCCCCGTCGTAAGGGGGCGGGGGACCCAGTACTTC CASSPVVRGRGTQYF
TRBJ2-7 - TRBV6-1 - TGTGCCAGCACCCGGGCGGTAGAGTACAATGAGCAGTACTTC CASTRAVEYNEQYF
TRBJ2-2 - TRBV12-3/TRBV12-4 - TGTACCAGCAGAGAAAGCCTTTCCACCGGGGAGCTGTTTTTT CTSRESLSTGELFF
TRBJ2-7 many TRBV20-1 TRBD1 TGCAGTGGCGCCAGACAGGGGACGGGCGAGCAGTACTTC CSGARQGTGEQYF
TRBJ2-1 - TRBV12-3/TRBV12-4 TRBD2 TGTGCCAGCAGTTCGGAACTAGCGGGTGGGAATGAGCAGTTCTTC CASSSELAGGNEQFF